This TCR beta chain was recovered during a study of T cells after yellow fever vaccination. Study findings and constraints: After the booster, over 95% of CD4 and about 90% of CD8 primary-response clones were re-detected. The CD4 and CD8 compartments had a small share of their clonotypes in common. The secondary T-cell response peaked on day 5, not day 15, but was weaker.

Using its own MiXCR run on the 5' RACE reads, TCRdb lists one record per CDR3 protein. The sample consists of about 300,000 distinct CDR3 sequences, roughly 8.7% of them appearing once. The germline gives CDR1 SNHLY, CDR2 FYNNEI. Germline trimming cut 7 bases from V and 8 bases from J; bases unmatched to any gene: 4. The CDR3 runs 12 residues. Regarding this clonotype: What it binds is unknown.

The input for sequencing was CD4+ T cells sorted from PBMCs, taken 5 days after the yellow fever booster vaccination. V gene TRBV2 combines with J gene TRBJ1-4; TRBD1 agrees at 7 bases. The TCR comes from a young man who received the YFV17D yellow fever vaccine. The CDR3 DNA follows: TGTGCCAGCAACAGGGGTTACGAAAAACTGTTTTTT. This gives the protein CASNRGYEKLFF.